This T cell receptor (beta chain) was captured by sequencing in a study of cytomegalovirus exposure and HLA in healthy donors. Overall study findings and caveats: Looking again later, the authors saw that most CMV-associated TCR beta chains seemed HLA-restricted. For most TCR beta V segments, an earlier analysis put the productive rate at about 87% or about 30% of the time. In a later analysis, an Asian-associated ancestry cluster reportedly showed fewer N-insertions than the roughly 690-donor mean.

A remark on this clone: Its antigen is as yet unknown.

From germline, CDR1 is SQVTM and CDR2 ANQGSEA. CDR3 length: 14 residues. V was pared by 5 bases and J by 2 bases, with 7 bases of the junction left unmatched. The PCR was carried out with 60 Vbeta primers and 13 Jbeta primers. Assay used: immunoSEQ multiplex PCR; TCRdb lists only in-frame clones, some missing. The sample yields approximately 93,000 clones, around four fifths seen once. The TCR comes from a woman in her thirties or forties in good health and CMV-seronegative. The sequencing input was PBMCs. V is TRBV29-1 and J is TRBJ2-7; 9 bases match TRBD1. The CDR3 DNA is TGCAGCGTTAACCCGGGACAGGGCACCTACGAGCAGTACTTC. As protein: CSVNPGQGTYEQYF.